This T cell receptor beta chain was found in a study of human T cells and chemical hapten exposure (dated by TCRdb to the early 2020s). Study-level background: For sensitization, 2% DPC in acetone was applied to a roughly 2 cm by roughly 2 cm area of upper inner arm skin. Blood samples were taken from patients before sensitization (week 0) and at 2, 6 and about 24 weeks after DPC sensitization. Patch testing was done on the upper back using Finn chambers containing 0.01% DPC, and results were scored after 6 days according to International Contact Dermatitis Research Group standards. Approximately 30 alopecia patients provided blood for TCR sequencing at one to four time points (pre-sensitization, 2, 6 and 24 weeks). Weekly therapeutic DPC doses were additionally applied to the scalp of patients throughout the roughly 26-week study period. The study tracked peripheral blood TCR repertoire changes in vivo during primary and secondary sensitization to the hapten diphenylcyclopropenone (DPC) in alopecia patients. The patient cohort, mostly female, included alopecia areata with under or over 50% scalp involvement, alopecia totalis and alopecia universalis. Libraries were pooled for sequencing, and per-sample TCR yields varied mainly because of small differences in library volumes within the pool. What the study reported, not specific to this receptor: No change with DPC sensitization was found in the number of TCRs above 1 in 1000 frequency, and no evidence of global repertoire structure alterations was found. Repeated subsampling changed both the strength of the expansion versus patch-test correlation and the threshold at which that correlation became significant. Expanded TCRs formed significantly more large CDR3 similarity clusters than pre-sensitization or healthy control sets, consistent with antigen-driven responses. The number of PT1 expanded TCRs positively correlated with patch test score, significant at thresholds 8, 16 and 32 but not 4. All patients had alopecia, a presumed autoimmune disease, so their immune response might differ from that of healthy individuals.

The method was RACE. The sequencer listed for this sample is NextSeq 500. During library preparation, unique molecular identifiers were attached to individual cDNA molecules so that TCRs could be counted quantitatively and reproducibly. From each blood RNA sample, both TCR alpha and TCR beta chains were sequenced. The study's own analysis went as follows. A median of about 87,000 TCRs per sample was observed, with a range of 23,224 to 690,600. The Decombinator software suite was used to annotate the V, J and CDR3 of the TCR reads. For PS versus PT1 abundance plots, all samples were subsampled to the same number of TCRs (28,000). Expanded TCRs were defined as absent before sensitization and observed at least eight times at the 2-week time point. TCRdb reprocessing: public reads trimmed at Q25 with fastp, clones called with MiXCR, in-frame beta chains kept. CDR3 protein duplicates are merged, each entry listing the most common genes and DNA. Clone size and V and J calls follow TCRdb, not the original study. For this sample there are 84,000 or so distinct CDR3 sequences; about 10% appear just once. Roughly 2.3% of the sample lies in the top ten.

In light of the paper, this sample's time point label describes: patch test 2, 6 weeks after DPC sensitization. The sample's treatment or condition label, decoded: therapeutic diphenylcyclopropenone sensitization with weekly scalp DPC. At every patch-test visit, the blood draw took place before the patch test was put on. To be eligible, patients had to be aged 18 to 70, diagnosed with alopecia and judged suitable for DPC therapy, while pregnant patients were excluded. Total RNA was extracted from unfractionated whole blood collected in Tempus Blood RNA tubes. This clonotype was detected many times. Its antigen is unknown. No base quality values were provided; no much bigger clone lies one nucleotide off. V loses 0 bases of germline sequence and J loses 10 bases, and the interval between the two ends is 4 bases. The CDR3, from cysteine to phenylalanine, totals 12 residues. Only CDR3 DNA remains: 36 bases, in frame from the first base. In the germline V gene, CDR1 corresponds to WSHSY and CDR2 to SAAADI.

The sequence came from a woman aged 30 to 39 with alopecia areata. Some clones in this sample may be carry-over from other donors' samples. The specimen was whole blood, collected in connection with sensitization to the hapten diphenylcyclopropenone (DPC). The chain is made from TRBV10-2 and TRBJ1-6; no D segment can be confidently identified. The base sequence is TGCGCCAGCAGTGAGTCAGTGTCACCCCTCCACTTT. Its translation is CASSESVSPLHF.